The clone carrying this T cell receptor beta chain occurred many times. The sample comes from a study of Graves' ophthalmopathy and Graves' hyperthyroidism. TCR beta CDR3 amplification used RNA transcripts. HTBI primers served in a first-round RT-PCR, which a second-round multiplex PCR followed. TCRdb reprocessed the multiplex PCR reads via MiXCR and lists one record per CDR3 protein. The data contain about 220,000 distinct CDR3 sequences, around a fifth of them singletons. The CDR3 spans 13 residues. V gave up 0 bases and J gave up 9 bases, with 12 bases separating them. Germline V CDR1 and CDR2: SEHNR, FQNEAQ (reference sequence).

Source material: peripheral blood. This rearrangement joins TRBV7-9 to TRBJ2-7; no reliable D call. This TCR came from a woman aged 50 to 60 with Graves' ophthalmopathy. CDR3 in amino acids: CASSLAEIAPQYF. The CDR3 DNA is TGTGCCAGCAGCTTAGCGGAGATCGCACCGCAGTACTTC. The entire variable domain, with the rest obtained from reference TRBV7-9 and TRBJ2-7, is as follows: DTGVSQNPRHKITKRGQNVTFRCDPISEHNRLYWYRQTLGQGPEFLTYFQNEAQLEKSRLLSDRFSAERPKGSFSTLEIQRTEQGDSAMYLCASSLAEIAPQYFGPGTRLTVT.